A selection of T cell receptor beta chains follows, all from one sample in a study of OX40 agonist ivuxolimab in advanced cancers. Only in-frame clones appear in the TCRdb table, and some are missing; sequencing was by immunoSEQ multiplex PCR. In the table there are some 140,000 clones, over 75% of which are singletons. Sequenced here: CD4+ or CD8+ T cells sorted from blood, sampled in a trial of the OX40 agonist ivuxolimab. The receptors were gathered from an adult with an advanced solid tumor such as melanoma, head and neck, liver or kidney cancer. CDR3s include the opening cysteine and the closing phenylalanine or tryptophan. Fields, in order: D gene, clone size, J gene, V gene, CDR3 DNA, CDR3 protein. A D gene is named only where the DNA matches it firmly. Not all rows give a size; the values are once, few, many and, for expanded clones, a class.

TRBD1 | - | TRBJ1-5 | TRBV10-3 | TGTGCCATCAGTGGATCAGGTCAGGGGGCTGACGATTATCAGCCCCAGCATTTT | CAISGSGQGADDYQPQHF
- | - | TRBJ2-5 | TRBV7-3 | TGTGCCAGCAGCTTAAGTTGGGCCGAGACCCAGTACTTC | CASSLSWAETQYF
- | - | TRBJ1-6 | TRBV30 | TGTGCCTGGATGGACGGGTTTAATTCACCCCTCCACTTT | CAWMDGFNSPLHF
- | - | TRBJ2-7 | TRBV30 | TGTGCCTGGAGCCCCCATTGGGGTGGCGAGCAGTACTTC | CAWSPHWGGEQYF
- | - | TRBJ1-3 | TRBV19 | TGTGCCAGTAGTATCGGGTTTGTAGGCTCTGGAAACACCATATATTTT | CASSIGFVGSGNTIYF
TRBD1 | - | TRBJ1-1 | TRBV19 | TGTGCCAGTAGTACGACAGGGATGGAAACTGAAGCTTTCTTT | CASSTTGMETEAFF
- | few | TRBJ2-7 | TRBV6-5 | TGTGCCAGCAAGGGGATGGGCTTCCTCGGACCGCAGTACTTC | CASKGMGFLGPQYF
- | few | TRBJ1-2 | TRBV28 | TGTGCCAGCAGTTCCGGGACCCACTATGGCTACACCTTC | CASSSGTHYGYTF
- | - | TRBJ2-2 | TRBV4-3 | TGCGCCAGCAGCCAGAGTACAGGGTTAACGAACACCGGGGAGCTGTTTTTT | CASSQSTGLTNTGELFF
TRBD1 | - | TRBJ1-2 | TRBV20-1 | TGCAGTACAGGGGTCGGTGGCTACACCTTC | CSTGVGGYTF
TRBD1 | - | TRBJ2-7 | TRBV29-1 | TGCAGCGTTGAAGGGGTTGGGGGACAGTCCTACGAGCAGTACTTC | CSVEGVGGQSYEQYF
- | - | TRBJ2-3 | TRBV6-1 | TGTGCCAGCAGTGTGTCGGGAGATACGCAGTATTTT | CASSVSGDTQYF
- | - | TRBJ2-6 | TRBV19 | TGTGCCAGTAGTATTGAAGGCCGCTTCGGGACCAACGTCCTGACTTTC | CASSIEGRFGTNVLTF
TRBD1 | - | TRBJ1-1 | TRBV5-1 | TGCGCCAGCAGCTGGGGACAGGGCGACACTGAAGCTTTCTTT | CASSWGQGDTEAFF
TRBD1 | few | TRBJ1-1 | TRBV13 | TGTGCCAGCAGACAAGGGACAGGTTCGGCTTTCTTT | CASRQGTGSAFF
- | - | TRBJ2-5 | TRBV5-1 | TGCGCCAGCAGCTTGGCCGGAAATAGCCTAGAGACCCAGTACTTC | CASSLAGNSLETQYF
- | once | TRBJ1-2 | TRBV20-1 | TGCAGTGTAGGACAGTTATATGGCTACACCTTC | CSVGQLYGYTF
- | few | TRBJ1-2 | TRBV18 | TGTGCCAGCTCAGAGCGGGCCGATCACGCAGGCTACACCTTC | CASSERADHAGYTF
TRBD1 | - | TRBJ1-1 | TRBV5-8 | TGTGCCAGCAGCTTGTTAGGGGACAGGGGCATGAACACTGAAGCTTTCTTT | CASSLLGDRGMNTEAFF
- | - | TRBJ2-7 | TRBV6-5 | TGTGCCAGCAGTTCACCCGGCAACAATGAATACGAGCAGTACTTC | CASSSPGNNEYEQYF
- | - | TRBJ1-2 | TRBV15 | TGTGCCACCAGCAGAGATAAGGGGGTAGCTGGGGGTACTAACTATGGCTACACCTTC | CATSRDKGVAGGTNYGYTF
- | once | TRBJ2-1 | TRBV14 | TGTGCCAGCAGCCAAGGGGGCTCCTACAATGAGCAGTTCTTC | CASSQGGSYNEQFF
- | - | TRBJ1-5 | TRBV6-5 | TGTGCCAGCAGCCGCGTGGCCAATCAGCCCCAGCATTTT | CASSRVANQPQHF
- | - | TRBJ2-2 | TRBV30 | TGTGCCTGGAGCCTAAACACCGGGGAGCTGTTTTTT | CAWSLNTGELFF
- | - | TRBJ1-5 | TRBV28 | TGTGCCAGCAGTTCCGCTCCCCCACAGCCCCAGCATTTT | CASSSAPPQPQHF
- | - | TRBJ1-5 | TRBV27 | TGTGCCAGCAGTTTAACGGGCAAAGGGGGCAATCAGCCCCAGCATTTT | CASSLTGKGGNQPQHF
- | - | TRBJ1-2 | TRBV12-2 | TGTGCGGACGGGGTCAGGGGGGCCTGCGGCTACACCTTC | CADGVRGACGYTF
- | - | TRBJ2-1 | TRBV5-1 | TGCGCCAGCAGCTTGACCGGGACGGCGAACGAGCAGTTCTTC | CASSLTGTANEQFF
TRBD2 | - | TRBJ2-7 | TRBV2 | TGTGCCAGCACTATTAGCGGGACCTACTACGAGCAGTACTTC | CASTISGTYYEQYF
TRBD1 | - | TRBJ2-7 | TRBV28 | TGTGCCAGCAGTTTATCTAGGACAGGGAGAAGCTCCTACGAGCAGTACTTC | CASSLSRTGRSSYEQYF
TRBD2 | - | TRBJ2-1 | TRBV7-9 | TGTGCCAGCAGCGGAACCACTAGCGGGCTCTACAATGAGCAGTTCTTC | CASSGTTSGLYNEQFF
- | - | TRBJ2-5 | TRBV7-9 | TGTGCCAGCAACCCTCGCGTAGGGGAGACCCAGTACTTC | CASNPRVGETQYF
- | - | TRBJ1-5 | TRBV28 | TGTGCCAGCAGTTTCATCCGGGGGAGTCAGCCCCAGCATTTT | CASSFIRGSQPQHF
- | - | TRBJ1-2 | TRBV2 | TGTGCCAGCAGTGAAAGGCAGGGGATAGGGGGCTACACCTTC | CASSERQGIGGYTF
- | - | TRBJ1-3 | TRBV11-2 | TGTGCCAGCAGCTTAGAGGAGGGCACCATATATTTT | CASSLEEGTIYF
- | - | TRBJ1-1 | TRBV7-2 | TGTGCCAGCAGCTTCGGACCGAACACTGAAGCTTTCTTT | CASSFGPNTEAFF
- | - | TRBJ2-2 | TRBV7-3 | TGTGCCAGCAGCTTATTGAAGGCGGAAACCGGGGAGCTGTTTTTT | CASSLLKAETGELFF
- | - | TRBJ1-2 | TRBV12-5 | TGTGCTAGTGGTTTTGGGGGGCTCGACTATGGCTACACCTTC | CASGFGGLDYGYTF
TRBD2 | once | TRBJ2-1 | TRBV10-3 | TGTGCCATCAGTGAGTCGCCTAGCGGGAGATCCATGAACAATGAGCAGTTCTTC | CAISESPSGRSMNNEQFF
TRBD1 | - | TRBJ2-5 | TRBV6-5 | TGTGCCAGCCGACAGGGAAACCAAGAGACCCAGTACTTC | CASRQGNQETQYF
TRBD2 | - | TRBJ2-5 | TRBV11-3 | TGTGCCAGCAGCCCGGGGGGGACCCAAGAGACCCAGTACTTC | CASSPGGTQETQYF
TRBD2 | - | TRBJ2-5 | TRBV7-2 | TGTGCCAGCAGCTCAAATCTAGCGGGACTAAAAGAGACCCAGTACTTC | CASSSNLAGLKETQYF
- | - | TRBJ1-5 | TRBV19 | TGTGCCAGCCAGCCTCGGCATCAGCCCCAGCATTTT | CASQPRHQPQHF
- | - | TRBJ2-4 | TRBV6-1 | TGTGCCAGCAGTGGGGGACTGGGGGGTTATGACATTCAGTACTTC | CASSGGLGGYDIQYF
- | - | TRBJ1-4 | TRBV7-2 | TGTGCCGTACCGCAGGGGTCAACTAATGAAAAACTGTTTTTT | CAVPQGSTNEKLFF
TRBD1 | - | TRBJ2-7 | TRBV5-4 | TGTGCCAGCAGCTGGGACAGCTACGAGCAGTACTTC | CASSWDSYEQYF
- | few | TRBJ1-2 | TRBV30 | TGTGCCTGGATGACCGGGCTCTATGGCTACACCTTC | CAWMTGLYGYTF
- | once | TRBJ2-7 | TRBV11-2 | TGTGCCAGCAGCTTAGATTGGGTGAACCTAGTTGAGCAGTACTTC | CASSLDWVNLVEQYF
TRBD2 | - | TRBJ2-5 | TRBV30 | TGTGCCTGGACGGCGGGGGGTTGGGAGACCCAGTACTTC | CAWTAGGWETQYF
- | - | TRBJ1-6 | TRBV27 | TGTGCCAGCCGACAGGACCAATTTAATTCACCCCTCCACTTT | CASRQDQFNSPLHF
- | - | TRBJ2-5 | TRBV7-7 | TGTGCTAGCAGCTCCTTTATCCAAGAGACCCAGTACTTC | CASSSFIQETQYF
- | - | TRBJ2-3 | TRBV7-9 | TGTGCCAGCAGCTTAGTAGGGTCAGTTACAGATACGCAGTATTTT | CASSLVGSVTDTQYF
TRBD1 | - | TRBJ2-7 | TRBV27 | TGTGCCAGCAGTCTCCTCACCGGGACAGGGACCTACGAGCAGTACTTC | CASSLLTGTGTYEQYF
- | - | TRBJ1-2 | TRBV7-8 | TGTGCCAGCAGCTTATACGAGGATAACTATGGCTACACCTTC | CASSLYEDNYGYTF
- | - | TRBJ2-7 | TRBV6-5 | TGTGCCAGCAGTTACTCGAAAGGGCGCGAGCAGTACTTC | CASSYSKGREQYF
- | few | TRBJ2-7 | TRBV28 | TGTGCCAGCAGTCCCCAAGGAGGACCCTTCTACGAGCAGTACTTC | CASSPQGGPFYEQYF
- | - | TRBJ2-3 | TRBV7-9 | TGTGCCAGCAGCTTAGGGGTTGCAGGGAGCACAGATACGCAGTATTTT | CASSLGVAGSTDTQYF
TRBD1 | once | TRBJ2-3 | TRBV6-5 | TGTGCCAGCAGTCAGGGACAGGCCACAGATACGCAGTATTTT | CASSQGQATDTQYF
TRBD1 | - | TRBJ2-3 | TRBV5-1 | TGCGCCAGCAGCTTGGGACAGGGGCCCACAGATACGCAGTATTTT | CASSLGQGPTDTQYF
- | - | TRBJ1-1 | TRBV11-2 | TGTGCCAGCAGCTTAGAGTTATCAGGGTCATCCAAAAGGGACCTGTCTGAAGCTTTCTTT | CASSLELSGSSKRDLSEAFF